The 22 T cell receptor beta chains below were found in one sample sequenced in a study of T cells after somatic rescue of genetic block. Clones were read by immunoSEQ multiplex PCR, and TCRdb kept only the in-frame ones, dropping some. The sample yields roughly 55,000 clones, 90% to 96% seen once. The sequenced material came from peripheral blood mononuclear cells (PBMCs). The source is a child younger than two.

This rearrangement joins TRBV19 to TRBJ2-7; 8 bases align to TRBD1. The junction had 6 bases not matched to a gene; V was cut back by 5 bases and J by 3 bases. From germline, CDR1 is LNHDA and CDR2 SQIVND (reference sequence). This CDR3 is built from 14 residues. The CDR3 here is CASSHTGGGYEQYF. The CDR3 DNA reads as TGTGCCAGTAGTCATACAGGGGGAGGCTACGAGCAGTACTTC. Full variable domain (remainder filled in from reference TRBV19 and TRBJ2-7): DGGITQSPKYLFRKEGQNVTLSCEQNLNHDAMYWYRQDPGQGLRLIYYSQIVNDFQKGDIAEGYSVSREKKESFPLTVTSAQKNPTAFYLCASSHTGGGYEQYFGPGTRLTVT.

The chain joins TRBV4-3 to TRBJ1-1; D remains ambiguous. This CDR3 has 16 residues. V was clipped by 1 base and J by 7 bases, with 19 bases between them. Germline CDR1 is LGHNA and CDR2 is YSLEER. The CDR3 region has the DNA TGCGCCAGCAGCCAAGTGGTGGGAGTACACACGAGTGAAGCTTTCTTT. Its translation is CASSQVVGVHTSEAFF.

The J gene is TRBJ1-2, the V gene TRBV2, with D unclear. The CDR3 consists of 12 residues. V shed 11 bases and J shed 2 bases, with 12 bases lying between them. Looked up from germline, CDR1 is SNHLY and CDR2 is FYNNEI. This CDR3 is CAGESDNYGYTF. The CDR3 bases are TGTGCCGGAGAATCTGACAACTATGGCTACACCTTC.

This clone appeared once. The rearrangement joins TRBV10-3 to TRBJ2-3; TRBD2 matches 9 bases. The germline gives CDR1 ENHRY, CDR2 SYGVKD. With 4 bases clipped from V and 2 bases from J, the junction kept 10 bases outside the gene matches. The CDR3 runs 17 residues. The CDR3 region is CAISGKLAGGFTDTQYF. The CDR3 coding sequence is TGTGCCATCAGTGGGAAACTAGCGGGTGGGTTCACAGATACGCAGTATTTT.

V usage is TRBV7-9 and J usage is TRBJ2-5; 12 bases fit TRBD2. Germline V gene data show CDR1 as SEHNR and CDR2 as FQNEAQ (reference sequence). The CDR3 sequence is 15 residues long. The trim removed 3 bases at V and 5 bases at J, leaving 4 bases unmatched. CDR3 nucleotides: TGTGCCAGCAGCTTTCGGGGGACTAGCGGGGAGACCCAGTACTTC. It codes for CASSFRGTSGETQYF. The variable domain in full, with the rest retrieved from reference TRBV7-9 and TRBJ2-5, is DTGVSQNPRHKITKRGQNVTFRCDPISEHNRLYWYRQTLGQGPEFLTYFQNEAQLEKSRLLSDRFSAERPKGSFSTLEIQRTEQGDSAMYLCASSFRGTSGETQYFGPGTRLLVL.

The chain combines TRBV2 with TRBJ2-3; D uncertain. Per germline, CDR1 SNHLY and CDR2 FYNNEI. Trimming took off 6 bases at V and 2 bases at J, with 0 bases between the two ends. The CDR3 has 10 amino acids. In nucleotides, the CDR3 is TGTGCCAGCAGCACAGATACGCAGTATTTT. It encodes CASSTDTQYF.

The chain links TRBV2 to TRBJ2-1; 8 bases map to TRBD1. V gave up 0 bases and J gave up 6 bases; unmatched junction bases: 1. The CDR3 extends over 14 amino acids. The V gene's germline CDR1 is SNHLY and CDR2 FYNNEI. Here the CDR3 DNA reads TGTGCCAGCAGTGAAGCGACAGGGGTCAATGAGCAGTTCTTC. Protein: CASSEATGVNEQFF.

The genes are TRBV12-5 and TRBJ2-3, with 11 bases matching TRBD1. In germline, CDR1 is LGHNT, CDR2 FRNRAP. The CDR3 runs 17 residues. Trimming took 0 bases from V and 4 from J; bases not matched to a gene: 6. CDR3 bases: TGTGCTAGTGGTTTGGTCGGAAAGGGACAGGGGGCAGATACGCAGTATTTT. As protein: CASGLVGKGQGADTQYF.

This rearrangement joins TRBV5-1 to TRBJ1-6, with D unclear. Germline V gene lookup returns CDR1 SGHRS and CDR2 YFSETQ. Trimming took 0 bases from V and 4 from J, leaving 5 bases between them. CDR3 length: 14 amino acids. The CDR3 sequence: CASSLADYNSPLHF. CDR3 nucleotide sequence: TGCGCCAGCAGCTTGGCGGATTATAATTCACCCCTCCACTTT.

This sequence joins TRBV9 and TRBJ1-6; D unclear. The V end was cut by 3 bases, the J end by 7 bases, with 11 bases between. CDR3 length: 14 amino acids. Looked up from germline, CDR1 is SGDLS and CDR2 is YYNGEE. DNA of the CDR3: TGTGCCAGCAGCGGTCCGGACCGCAATTCACCCCTCCACTTT. It is translated as CASSGPDRNSPLHF.

CDR3 bases: TGTGCCAGCAGCTTAGCGGATCGGCTTATAGATACGCAGTATTTT. Amino acid sequence: CASSLADRLIDTQYF. The chain links TRBV7-6 to TRBJ2-3; D gene uncertain. V was clipped by 0 bases and J by 5 bases, with 12 bases between them. This CDR3 contains 15 residues. CDR1 and CDR2 from the germline V gene are SGHVS and FNYEAQ.

DNA of the CDR3: TGCGCCAGCAGCCCCGGACAGATGAACACTGAAGCTTTCTTT. It yields the protein CASSPGQMNTEAFF. The V call is TRBV4-1, the J call TRBJ1-1; D is perhaps TRBD1 (6 bases). Per germline, CDR1 MGHRA and CDR2 YSYEKL. There are 14 residues in the CDR3. Trimming stripped 4 bases from V and 0 bases from J, with 9 bases between.

V and J are TRBV5-1 and TRBJ1-4, with D perhaps matching TRBD1 (6 bases). Germline CDR1 reads SGHRS; CDR2 reads YFSETQ. The CDR3 length is 14 residues. V was clipped by 3 bases and J by 0 bases, with 6 bases between them. In DNA form, the CDR3 reads TGCGCCAGCAGCTGGACAGCAACTAATGAAAAACTGTTTTTT. This gives the protein CASSWTATNEKLFF.

This chain connects TRBV6-6 to TRBJ2-7; D possibly corresponds to TRBD1 (6 bases). Trimming removed 7 bases from V and 0 bases from J, with 13 bases in between. CDR1 and CDR2 (germline): MNHNY, SVGAGI (reference sequence). The CDR3 spans 14 residues. In DNA, the CDR3 is TGTGCCAGCACCGGTCAGGGGAGCTCCTACGAGCAGTACTTC. This sequence encodes CASTGQGSSYEQYF.

CDR3: CASSPSGGGTNYGYTF. For the CDR3, the DNA is TGTGCCAGCAGCCCTAGCGGTGGGGGGACTAACTATGGCTACACCTTC. The genes are TRBV11-2 and TRBJ1-2; maybe TRBD1 (5 bases). The CDR3 sequence is 16 residues long. Germline CDR1 is SGHAT and CDR2 is FQNNGV. Deletions cut 5 bases from V and 0 bases from J, with 16 bases between. The variable domain in full, completed from reference TRBV11-2 and TRBJ1-2, reads EAGVAQSPRYKIIEKRQSVAFWCNPISGHATLYWYQQILGQGPKLLIQFQNNGVVDDSQLPKDRFSAERLKGVDSTLKIQPAKLEDSAVYLCASSPSGGGTNYGYTFGSGTRLTVV.

This chain links TRBV20-1 with TRBJ2-7; D unclear. The CDR3 consists of 11 residues. Germline V gene sequence: CDR1 DFQATT, CDR2 SNEGSKA (reference sequence). The ends were cut back, 3 bases at V and 1 base at J, with 4 bases in the middle. This CDR3 reads CSARGSYEQYF. In DNA, the CDR3 is TGCAGTGCTAGGGGTTCCTACGAGCAGTACTTC.

V gene TRBV28 combines with J gene TRBJ2-7; 8 nucleotides agree with TRBD2. Germline assignment: CDR1 MDHEN and CDR2 SYDVKM. V was pared by 4 bases and J by 0 bases, with 2 bases of the junction left unmatched. The CDR3 is made up of 14 amino acids. DNA for the CDR3: TGTGCCAGCAGTTCCGGGACTAGCTCCTACGAGCAGTACTTC. Its translation: CASSSGTSSYEQYF.

The rearrangement uses TRBV2 and TRBJ1-6, with D perhaps TRBD1 (5 bases). V was cut by 5 bases and J by 0 bases, with 8 bases left in between. The CDR3 consists of 15 residues. CDR1 and CDR2 from the germline V gene are SNHLY and FYNNEI. Here the CDR3 reads CASSFGGSYNSPLHF. The CDR3 nucleotides read TGTGCCAGCAGTTTCGGGGGCTCCTATAATTCACCCCTCCACTTT.

The chain combines TRBV7-6 with TRBJ1-4; D perhaps matches TRBD1 (5 bases). Germline values: CDR1 SGHVS, CDR2 FNYEAQ. This CDR3 has 16 residues. V lost 2 bases to trimming and J lost 5 bases, with 15 bases between them. CDR3 nucleotide sequence: TGTGCCAGCAGCTTACGCCAGGGACCGCGGAATGAAAAACTGTTTTTT. The encoded protein is CASSLRQGPRNEKLFF. The full variable domain, completed using reference TRBV7-6 and TRBJ1-4, is GAGVSQSPRYKVTKRGQDVALRCDPISGHVSLYWYRQALGQGPEFLTYFNYEAQQDKSGLPNDRFSAERPEGSISTLTIQRTEQRDSAMYRCASSLRQGPRNEKLFFGSGTQLSVL.

The chain carries TRBV28 and TRBJ2-2; TRBD2 aligns across 9 bases. This CDR3 is built from 18 residues. Per germline, CDR1 MDHEN and CDR2 SYDVKM. J gave up 6 bases and V 3 bases, and 14 bases lay outside the gene matches. This CDR3 reads CASSLPGTSRRLAGELFF. As DNA, the CDR3 is TGTGCCAGCAGTTTGCCCGGGACTAGCAGGAGATTGGCCGGGGAGCTGTTTTTT. The variable domain in full, completed from reference TRBV28 and TRBJ2-2, reads DVKVTQSSRYLVKRTGEKVFLECVQDMDHENMFWYRQDPGLGLRLIYFSYDVKMKEKGDIPEGYSVSREKKERFSLILESASTNQTSMYLCASSLPGTSRRLAGELFFGEGSRLTVL.

This chain uses TRBV5-4 with TRBJ1-5; 7 bases are shared with TRBD1. Germline lookup yields CDR1 SGHNT and CDR2 YYREEE (reference sequence). The CDR3 is 14 amino acids. The V and J ends lost 2 bases and 1 base, in that order; junction bases with no gene match: 0. The CDR3 sequence: CASSLQGSNQPQHF. The CDR3 DNA follows: TGTGCCAGCAGCTTACAGGGGAGCAATCAGCCCCAGCATTTT.

The chain joins TRBV19 to TRBJ1-4; the match to TRBD1 covers 7 bases. Trimming at V came to 5 bases and at J to 2 bases, leaving 5 bases not matched to a gene. The CDR3 covers 15 residues. Germline CDR1 is LNHDA and CDR2 is SQIVND (reference sequence). Written as DNA, the CDR3 is TGTGCCAGTAGTCTCATCAGGGGGACTAATGAAAAACTGTTTTTT. It is translated as CASSLIRGTNEKLFF.